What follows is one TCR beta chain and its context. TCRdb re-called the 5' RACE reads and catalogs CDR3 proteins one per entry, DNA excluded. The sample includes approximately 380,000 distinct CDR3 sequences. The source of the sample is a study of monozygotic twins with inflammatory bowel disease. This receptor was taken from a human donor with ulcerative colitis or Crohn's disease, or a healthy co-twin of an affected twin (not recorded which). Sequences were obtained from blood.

The CDR3 sequence: CASSHSETLGSYEQYF. This chain joins TRBV4-1 and TRBJ2-7. The CDR3 is 16 residues long. In germline, CDR1 is MGHRA, CDR2 YSYEKL.